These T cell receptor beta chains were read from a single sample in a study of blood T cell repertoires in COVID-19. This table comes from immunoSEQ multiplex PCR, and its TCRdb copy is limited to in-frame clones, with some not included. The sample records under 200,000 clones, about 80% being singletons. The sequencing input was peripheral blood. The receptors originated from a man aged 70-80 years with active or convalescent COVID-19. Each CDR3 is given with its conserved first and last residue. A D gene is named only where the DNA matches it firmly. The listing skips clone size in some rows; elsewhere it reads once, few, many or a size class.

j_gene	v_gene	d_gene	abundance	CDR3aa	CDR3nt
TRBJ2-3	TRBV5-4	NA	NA	CASSLPGSDTQYF	TGTGCCAGCAGCTTGCCCGGGTCAGATACGCAGTATTTT
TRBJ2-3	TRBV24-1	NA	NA	CATSDHNTGLSTDTQYF	TGTGCCACCAGTGACCACAACACAGGCCTTAGCACAGATACGCAGTATTTT
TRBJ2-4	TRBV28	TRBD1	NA	CASRRDRRVINIQYF	TGTGCCAGCCGCCGGGACAGGCGAGTTATCAACATTCAGTACTTC
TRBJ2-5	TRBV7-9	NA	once	CASSGGRMTNGETQYF	TGTGCCAGCAGCGGGGGGAGGATGACAAACGGAGAGACCCAGTACTTC
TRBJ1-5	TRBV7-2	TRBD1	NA	CASSSPWDRVWTSNQPQHF	TGTGCCAGCAGCTCCCCCTGGGACAGGGTTTGGACTAGCAATCAGCCCCAGCATTTT
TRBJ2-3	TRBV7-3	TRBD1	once	CASSLGQGSTDTQYF	TGTGCCAGCAGCCTAGGACAGGGTAGCACAGATACGCAGTATTTT
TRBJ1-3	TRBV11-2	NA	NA	CASSAKWGHTIYF	TGTGCCAGCAGTGCAAAGTGGGGGCACACCATATATTTT
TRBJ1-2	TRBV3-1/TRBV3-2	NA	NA	CASRPTGLGGYTF	TGTGCCAGCAGACCGACAGGACTGGGGGGCTACACCTTC
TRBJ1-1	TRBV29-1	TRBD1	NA	CSAGTGLTEAFF	TGCAGCGCAGGGACAGGGCTCACTGAAGCTTTCTTT
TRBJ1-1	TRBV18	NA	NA	CASHPFRVNTEAFF	TGTGCCAGCCACCCTTTTAGAGTAAACACTGAAGCTTTCTTT
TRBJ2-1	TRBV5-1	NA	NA	CASSTGPGGEQFF	TGCGCCAGCAGCACAGGGCCGGGGGGTGAGCAGTTCTTC
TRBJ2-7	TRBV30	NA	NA	CAWSRDIGYEQYF	TGTGCCTGGAGTCGGGACATTGGTTACGAGCAGTACTTC
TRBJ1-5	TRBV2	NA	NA	CASRESNQPQHF	TGTGCCAGCAGAGAGAGTAATCAGCCCCAGCATTTT
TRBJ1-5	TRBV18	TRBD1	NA	CASSPRQGDNQPQHF	TGTGCCAGCTCACCGCGACAGGGGGACAATCAGCCCCAGCATTTT
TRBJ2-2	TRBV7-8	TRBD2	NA	CASSFRGGRNTGELFF	TGTGCCAGCAGCTTTAGGGGAGGGCGAAACACCGGGGAGCTGTTTTTT
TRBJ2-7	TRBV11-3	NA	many	CASSPGGQQPQHEQYF	TGTGCCAGCAGCCCCGGTGGACAACAACCTCAACACGAGCAGTACTTC
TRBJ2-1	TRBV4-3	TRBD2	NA	CASSPIAGDYNEQFF	TGCGCCAGCAGCCCAATAGCGGGAGATTACAATGAGCAGTTCTTC
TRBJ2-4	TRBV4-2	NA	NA	CASSPSEGLAKNIQYF	TGTGCCAGCAGCCCGTCCGAGGGACTAGCCAAAAACATTCAGTACTTC
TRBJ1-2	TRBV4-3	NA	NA	CASSQDPSNYGYTF	TGCGCCAGCAGCCAAGATCCGAGTAACTATGGCTACACCTTC
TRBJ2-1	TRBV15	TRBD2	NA	CATSTRSPGLAFEQFF	TGTGCCACCAGCACAAGATCGCCGGGACTAGCGTTTGAGCAGTTCTTC
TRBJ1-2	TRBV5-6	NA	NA	CASSPPLARGGGYTF	TGTGCCAGCAGCCCGCCTCTGGCCAGGGGTGGCGGCTACACCTTC
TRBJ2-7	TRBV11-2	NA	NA	CASSLQDVTYEQYF	TGTGCCAGCAGCTTACAGGATGTGACCTACGAGCAGTACTTC
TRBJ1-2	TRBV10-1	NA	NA	CASSAGNAAYGYTF	TGCGCCAGCAGTGCAGGGAACGCTGCCTATGGCTACACCTTC
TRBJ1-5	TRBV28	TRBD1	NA	CASSSSDRDPINQPQHF	TGTGCCAGCAGTTCGTCGGACAGGGACCCCATCAATCAGCCCCAGCATTTT
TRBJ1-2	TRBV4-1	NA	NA	CASSHPLLYGYTF	TGCGCCAGCAGCCACCCTTTACTCTATGGCTACACCTTC
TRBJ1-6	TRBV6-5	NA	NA	CASSTNLPLHF	TGTGCCAGCAGTACAAATTTACCCCTCCACTTT